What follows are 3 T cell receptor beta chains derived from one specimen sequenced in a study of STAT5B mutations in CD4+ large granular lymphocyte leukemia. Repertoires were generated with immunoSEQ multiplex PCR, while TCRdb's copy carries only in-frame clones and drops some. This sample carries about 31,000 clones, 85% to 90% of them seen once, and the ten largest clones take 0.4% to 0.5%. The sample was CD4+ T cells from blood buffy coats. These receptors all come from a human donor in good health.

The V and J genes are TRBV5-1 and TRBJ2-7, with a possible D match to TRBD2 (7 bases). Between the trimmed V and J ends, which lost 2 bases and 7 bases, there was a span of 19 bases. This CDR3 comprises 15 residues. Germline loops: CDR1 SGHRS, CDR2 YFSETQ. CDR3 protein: CASSFLGGGTREQYF. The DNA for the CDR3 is TGCGCCAGCAGCTTCTTAGGGGGAGGGACGCGGGAGCAGTACTTC. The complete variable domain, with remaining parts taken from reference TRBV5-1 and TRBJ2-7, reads KAGVTQTPRYLIKTRGQQVTLSCSPISGHRSVSWYQQTPGQGLQFLFEYFSETQRNKGNFPGRFSGRQFSNSRSEMNVSTLELGDSALYLCASSFLGGGTREQYFGPGTRLTVT.

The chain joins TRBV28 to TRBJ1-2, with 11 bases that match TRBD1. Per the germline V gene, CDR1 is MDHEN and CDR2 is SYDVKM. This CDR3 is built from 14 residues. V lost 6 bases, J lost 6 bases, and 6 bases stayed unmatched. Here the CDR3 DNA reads TGTGCCAGCAGCTCCGGGACAGGGGGAAATGGCTACACCTTC. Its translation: CASSSGTGGNGYTF.

CDR3 nucleotide sequence: TGTGCCAGCTCACCGACTAGCGGGAGGGCGTACGAGCAGTACTTC. It specifies CASSPTSGRAYEQYF. J is TRBJ2-7 and V is TRBV18; 14 bases are shared with TRBD2. Germline V lookup: CDR1 KGHSH, CDR2 LQKENI. Trimming cost V 3 bases and J 4 bases; bases outside gene matches: 2. The CDR3 spans 15 residues.